The 13 T cell receptor beta chains in this list originate from one sample, sequenced in a study of shared clonotypes between healthy human individuals. Assay: immunoSEQ multiplex PCR; the TCRdb copy retains only in-frame clones and omits some. The sample records roughly 2.5 million clones, just over 90% being singletons. Sequencing used naive CD4+ T cells sorted from blood. Subset denoted: CD45RA+ positively selected. The source of these receptors is a man aged 18 to 30 in good health.

This chain uses TRBV5-1 with TRBJ2-2, with 11 bases fitting TRBD1. The CDR3 loop spans 16 amino acids. CDR1 is SGHRS and CDR2 is YFSETQ in the germline V gene. Losses at the gene ends were 1 base for V and 6 bases for J; bases not matched to a gene: 5. Written as DNA, the CDR3 is TGCGCCAGCAGCTTGAGGGGACAGGGGGAGTCCGGGGAGCTGTTTTTT. Protein: CASSLRGQGESGELFF.

This CDR3 is CAWAQGQGAGAQYF. The CDR3 bases are TGTGCCTGGGCCCAGGGACAGGGGGCCGGGGCCCAGTACTTC. The V gene is TRBV30, the J gene TRBJ2-5, with TRBD1 identical over 12 bases. The CDR3 covers 14 residues. CDR1 GTSNPN and CDR2 SVGIG come from the germline V gene (reference sequence). Trimming cost V 5 bases and J 9 bases; bases outside gene matches: 10.

The chain employs TRBV9 and TRBJ1-5; D call uncertain. There are 14 residues in the CDR3. CDR1 SGDLS and CDR2 YYNGEE come from the germline V gene. Deletions cut 4 bases from V and 6 bases from J, with 14 bases between. CDR3 residues: CASSHGGGSQPQHF. CDR3 sequence (DNA): TGTGCCAGCAGCCATGGAGGTGGCAGTCAGCCCCAGCATTTT.

The V and J genes are TRBV6-5 and TRBJ2-7; 7 bases are a match to TRBD1. The J segment lost 1 base and the V segment lost 2 bases, leaving 5 bases of the junction unmatched. The length of the CDR3 is 15 residues. Germline CDR1 and CDR2: MNHEY and SVGAGI. CDR3 nucleotides: TGTGCCAGCAGTTACGACAGGGCGAGGTCCTACGAGCAGTACTTC. Protein: CASSYDRARSYEQYF.

This chain uses TRBV5-6 with TRBJ2-1, with D perhaps matching TRBD1 (6 bases). V lost 4 bases, J lost 3 bases, and 17 bases lay in between. The germline CDR1 and CDR2 sequences are SGHDT and YYEEEE. This CDR3 comprises 16 residues. CDR3 residues: CASSPLSRGYYNEQFF. Written as DNA, the CDR3 is TGTGCCAGCAGCCCCCTCAGCAGGGGATACTACAATGAGCAGTTCTTC.

The CDR3 nucleotides read TGTGCCAGCAGTGGGTACAGGGGAATGAACACTGAAGCTTTCTTT. Protein sequence: CASSGYRGMNTEAFF. The rearrangement links TRBV2 to TRBJ1-1, with TRBD1 matching over 7 bases. The CDR3 extends over 15 amino acids. Germline loops: CDR1 SNHLY, CDR2 FYNNEI. With 4 bases clipped from V and 0 bases from J, the junction kept 5 bases outside the gene matches.

This clone was counted between two and nine times. An end of the junction does not agree with germline; a read error may underlie this. The chain couples TRBV7-9 to TRBJ1-1, with a tentative D call TRBD1 (6 bases). Looked up from germline, CDR1 is SEHNR and CDR2 is FQNEAQ (reference sequence). The CDR3 contains 14 residues. CDR3 bases: TGTGCCAGCATCTTACAGGGTGAGGACACTGAAGCTTTCTTT. Translating gives CASILQGEDTEAFF.

Concerning this clone: Additional DNA sequences in this sample encode the identical CDR3. The rearrangement uses TRBV29-1 and TRBJ1-1, with 7 nucleotides matching TRBD1. V shed 6 bases, J shed 1 base, and the junction held 5 bases outside the gene matches. CDR1 SQVTM and CDR2 ANQGSEA come from the germline V gene. CDR3 length equals 13 residues. Here the CDR3 reads CSVTGTANTEAFF. The CDR3 region has the DNA TGCAGCGTCACCGGGACAGCGAACACTGAAGCTTTCTTT.

This chain links TRBV5-6 with TRBJ2-7, with 8 bases matching TRBD1. V lost 2 bases, J lost 0 bases, and 4 bases stayed unmatched. The CDR3 spans 15 residues. The germline gives CDR1 SGHDT, CDR2 YYEEEE. CDR3 residues: CASSFRQGTSYEQYF. The DNA for the CDR3 is TGTGCCAGCAGCTTCCGACAGGGGACCTCCTACGAGCAGTACTTC.

V gene TRBV15 combines with J gene TRBJ1-1, with D maybe TRBD1 (5 bases). Trimming cost V 0 bases and J 11 bases, with 16 bases left between them. Germline values: CDR1 LNHNV, CDR2 YYDKDF (reference sequence). The CDR3 contains 14 residues. The CDR3 region has the DNA TGTGCCACCAGCAGAGATACAGGTGGACGGGGGGCTTTCTTT. Amino acid sequence: CATSRDTGGRGAFF.

As for this clone: The identical CDR3 is also encoded by other nucleotide sequences in the sample. V and J are TRBV19 and TRBJ1-1, with unresolved D. V was clipped by 5 bases and J by 0 bases, with 7 bases between them. There are 13 residues in the CDR3. The germline CDR1 and CDR2 sequences are LNHDA and SQIVND (reference sequence). This CDR3 reads CASSVTVNTEAFF. As DNA, the CDR3 is TGTGCCAGTAGTGTCACAGTGAACACTGAAGCTTTCTTT. The full variable domain, its missing parts supplied by reference TRBV19 and TRBJ1-1, is DGGITQSPKYLFRKEGQNVTLSCEQNLNHDAMYWYRQDPGQGLRLIYYSQIVNDFQKGDIAEGYSVSREKKESFPLTVTSAQKNPTAFYLCASSVTVNTEAFFGQGTRLTVV.

The chain couples TRBV19 to TRBJ1-3; D ambiguous. Trimming stripped 4 bases from V and 1 base from J, with 11 bases between. The CDR3 totals 15 residues. Germline V lookup: CDR1 LNHDA, CDR2 SQIVND (reference sequence). DNA of the CDR3: TGTGCCAGTAGTACGTCGCGGGGTTCTGGAAACACCATATATTTT. Its protein is CASSTSRGSGNTIYF.

This chain links TRBV9 with TRBJ2-5, with a tentative D call TRBD2 (5 bases). The CDR3 length is 14 residues. With 0 bases removed from V and 7 bases from J, the gap between germline ends came to 13 bases. Germline V gene lookup returns CDR1 SGDLS and CDR2 YYNGEE. CDR3 nucleotide sequence: TGTGCCAGCAGCGTAGGAAGCTTAGAGGGGACCCAGTACTTC. This translates into CASSVGSLEGTQYF.